This TCR beta chain came from a study of CD8+ T cells in alopecia areata. This clone was seen a few times. Gene names and germline match the mouse. The read is 4 residues too short to cover the CDR3 end, so that end is filled in from the germline J gene. CDR1 and CDR2 (germline): NSHNY, SYGAGN. V was trimmed by 1 base and J by 0 bases, leaving 12 bases between them. This CDR3 is built from 16 residues. The sorting of pooled cutaneous lymph node cells relied on CD4, CD8alpha, NKG2D, NKG2ACE and other markers. RNA extraction was followed by reverse transcription into cDNA, which acted as the sequencing template. Profiling relied on immunoSEQ multiplex PCR, and the TCRdb table lists in-frame clones only, not all of them. The sample contains around 300,000 clones, none of them singletons.

The clonotype originates from a C3H/HeJ mouse with alopecia areata. The MHC haplotype of this mouse line is H2-k. Sequencing input: CD4+ T cells sorted from a lymph node. The rearrangement joins TRBV13-1 to TRBJ2-3; weak D call: TRBD2 (7 bases). The CDR3 bases that were read are TGTGCCAGCAGTGATCGGCTGGGGGCTAGTGCAGAA. Protein sequence: CASSDRLGASAE. The full CDR3 is CASSDRLGASAETLYF.